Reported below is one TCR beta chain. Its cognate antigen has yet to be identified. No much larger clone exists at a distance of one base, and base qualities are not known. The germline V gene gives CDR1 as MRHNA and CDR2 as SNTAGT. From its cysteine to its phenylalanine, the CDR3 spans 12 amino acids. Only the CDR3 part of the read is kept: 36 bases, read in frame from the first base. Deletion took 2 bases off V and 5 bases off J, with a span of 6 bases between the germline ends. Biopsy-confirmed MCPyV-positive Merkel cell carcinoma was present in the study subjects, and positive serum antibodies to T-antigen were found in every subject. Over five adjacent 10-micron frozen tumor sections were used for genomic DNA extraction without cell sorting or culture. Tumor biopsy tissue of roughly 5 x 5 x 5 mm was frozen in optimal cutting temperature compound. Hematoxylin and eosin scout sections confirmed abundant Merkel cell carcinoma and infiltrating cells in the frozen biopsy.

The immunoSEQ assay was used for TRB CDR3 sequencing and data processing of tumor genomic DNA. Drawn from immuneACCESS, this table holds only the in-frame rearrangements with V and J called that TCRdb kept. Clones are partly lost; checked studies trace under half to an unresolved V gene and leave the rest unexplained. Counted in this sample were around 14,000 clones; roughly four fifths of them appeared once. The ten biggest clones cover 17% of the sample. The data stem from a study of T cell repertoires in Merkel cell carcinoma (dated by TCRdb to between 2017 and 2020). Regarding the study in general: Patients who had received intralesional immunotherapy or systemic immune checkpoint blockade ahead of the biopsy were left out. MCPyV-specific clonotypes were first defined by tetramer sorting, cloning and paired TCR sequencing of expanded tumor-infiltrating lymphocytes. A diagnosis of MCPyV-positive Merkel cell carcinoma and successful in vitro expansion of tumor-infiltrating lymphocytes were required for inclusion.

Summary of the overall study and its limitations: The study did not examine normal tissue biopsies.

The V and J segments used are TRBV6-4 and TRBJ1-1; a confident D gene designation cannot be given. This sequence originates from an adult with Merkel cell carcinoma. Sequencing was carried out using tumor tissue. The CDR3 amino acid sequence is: CASSDGRTEAFF. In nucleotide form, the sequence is TGTGCCAGCAGTGACGGGAGGACTGAAGCTTTCTTT.